These 13 T cell receptor beta chains were all obtained from the same sample, sequenced in a study of T cells in Graves' hyperthyroidism and ophthalmopathy. There were TCR beta CDR3 regions amplified from RNA transcripts. Carried out on the TCR CDR3, a first-round RT-PCR used the HTBI primer set. A single record per CDR3 protein comes from TCRdb applying MiXCR to the multiplex PCR reads. The sample carries about 600,000 distinct CDR3 sequences, approximately 15% recorded once. Sequencing was carried out using blood. The origin of the receptors is a woman aged 40 to 49 with Graves' ophthalmopathy.

This clonotype showed up just a few times. One base away lies a much larger clone, so this may be a sequencing read error. The chain joins TRBV2 to TRBJ2-1, with 8 bases lining up with TRBD2. The J segment lost 9 bases and the V segment lost 7 bases, leaving 5 bases of the junction unmatched. The CDR3 covers 12 residues. Germline V CDR1 and CDR2: SNHLY, FYNNEI. DNA of the CDR3: TGTGCCAGCACCCGGACTAGCAGTGAGCAGTTCTTC. Protein: CASTRTSSEQFF.

This clonotype was recorded at least ten times. The V gene is TRBV11-2, the J gene TRBJ2-7; 7 bases match TRBD1. Germline lookup yields CDR1 SGHAT and CDR2 FQNNGV. The junction had 3 bases not matched to a gene; V was cut back by 2 bases and J by 8 bases. This CDR3 has 12 amino acids. CDR3 DNA sequence: TGTGCCAGCAGCTTACAGGGGGTCCAGCAGTACTTC. It codes for CASSLQGVQQYF.

This clonotype has at least ten counts. This sequence joins TRBV10-3 and TRBJ2-1; 10 nucleotides match TRBD2. From germline, CDR1 is ENHRY and CDR2 SYGVKD. This CDR3 comprises 15 residues. Losses at the gene ends were 7 bases for V and 6 bases for J; bases not matched to a gene: 9. The chain's CDR3 is CAITPASGGVNEQFF. The CDR3, as DNA: TGTGCCATCACCCCTGCTAGCGGGGGAGTCAATGAGCAGTTCTTC.

This clonotype showed up many times. V gene TRBV11-2 combines with J gene TRBJ1-2; perhaps TRBD1 as D (5 bases). This CDR3 region has 18 residues. Trimming took off 5 bases at V and 8 bases at J, with 30 bases between the two ends. The germline V gene encodes CDR1 SGHAT and CDR2 FQNNGV. CDR3 amino acids: CASSPLRGVSSHVGGYTF. CDR3 sequence (DNA): TGTGCCAGCAGCCCCCTGAGGGGAGTCTCCTCACATGTAGGGGGCTACACCTTC.

The chain combines TRBV12-5 with TRBJ2-2; D assignment may be TRBD1 or TRBD2 (6 bases each). This CDR3 is built from 15 residues. Germline-derived CDR1 and CDR2 are LGHNT and FRNRAP. V gave up 3 bases and J gave up 4 bases, with 12 bases separating them. The CDR3 reads CASGFSGAGTGELFF. The CDR3 nucleotides read TGTGCTAGTGGTTTTTCGGGGGCGGGCACCGGGGAGCTGTTTTTT.

This clonotype has ten or more counts. The rearrangement links TRBV30 to TRBJ1-2; tentatively, D is TRBD1 (5 bases). Germline V CDR1 and CDR2: GTSNPN, SVGIG (reference sequence). Deletions cut 4 bases from V and 7 bases from J, with 13 bases between. The CDR3 consists of 12 residues. CDR3 in amino acids: CAWTAQGGGYTF. The CDR3 DNA follows: TGTGCCTGGACGGCGCAGGGAGGTGGCTACACCTTC.

The chain couples TRBV6-1 to TRBJ1-6, with a tentative D call TRBD1 (6 bases). Trimming shortened V by 4 bases and J by 6 bases, and 10 bases separated the two germline ends. Germline CDR1 is MNHNS and CDR2 is SASEGT. The CDR3 runs to 14 residues. CDR3 coding DNA: TGTGCCAGCAGTGCGACAGGAACTAATTCACCCCTCCACTTT. This codes for CASSATGTNSPLHF.

This clonotype was picked up many times. The chain recombines TRBV11-2 with TRBJ1-6, with D hard to call. The germline gives CDR1 SGHAT, CDR2 FQNNGV. The CDR3 contains 16 residues. V was cut by 2 bases and J by 10 bases, with 18 bases left in between. The CDR3 coding sequence is TGTGCCAGCAGCTTAAGCCCCCTTCCGGACGGATCACCCCTCCACTTT. This codes for CASSLSPLPDGSPLHF.

In regard to this clonotype: The conserved phenylalanine or tryptophan is not found at the CDR3 terminus, so this likely reflects a read error. This chain connects TRBV27 to TRBJ1-1; TRBD1 is a possible D gene (6 bases). V was pared by 2 bases and J by 0 bases, with 7 bases between. Looked up from germline, CDR1 is MNHEY and CDR2 is SMNVEV (reference sequence). The CDR3 consists of 14 residues. The CDR3 DNA reads as TGTGCCAGCAGTTTACAGGGGATGAACACTGAAGCTTTCTCT. This encodes CASSLQGMNTEAFS.

In this sample, this clonotype turned up many times. The chain is built from TRBV6-2 or TRBV6-3 and TRBJ2-7; D remains ambiguous. There are 13 residues in the CDR3. Germline V CDR1 and CDR2: MNHEY, SVGEGT. V was cut by 4 bases and J by 6 bases, with 13 bases left in between. The CDR3 reads CASSWFYGAEQYF. The CDR3 nucleotides read TGTGCCAGCAGTTGGTTCTATGGCGCCGAGCAGTACTTC.

This clonotype was detected a few times. This chain uses TRBV15 with TRBJ2-7; 11 positions match TRBD1. Germline loops: CDR1 LNHNV, CDR2 YYDKDF (reference sequence). V gave up 5 bases and J gave up 4 bases; unmatched junction bases: 13. This CDR3 has 17 residues. CDR3 sequence reads: CATSFLSGTGGLYEQYF. DNA of the CDR3: TGTGCCACCAGCTTTCTCTCCGGGACAGGGGGTTTATACGAGCAGTACTTC.

This clonotype has a handful of counts. V and J are TRBV25-1 and TRBJ2-1; 7 nucleotides match TRBD2. The CDR3 extends over 16 amino acids. CDR1 is MGHDK, CDR2 SYGVNS, per germline. V lost 0 bases and J lost 8; bases outside the gene matches: 10. CDR3 residues: CASSEYRDYPGDEQFF. For the CDR3, the DNA is TGTGCCAGCAGTGAATATAGGGACTACCCTGGGGATGAGCAGTTCTTC.

This clonotype was counted between two and nine times. The chain couples TRBV6-2 or TRBV6-3 to TRBJ1-1, with D unresolved. The CDR3 spans 15 residues. Trimming pared 0 bases from V and 0 bases from J, leaving 8 bases between. Germline V lookup: CDR1 MNHEY, CDR2 SVGEGT. CDR3 region: CASSYSTSMNTEAFF. CDR3 DNA sequence: TGTGCCAGCAGTTACTCGACCAGCATGAACACTGAAGCTTTCTTT.